The T cell receptor (beta chain) under discussion was sequenced for a study of cytomegalovirus exposure and HLA in healthy donors. The CDR3 consists of 15 residues. Germline V gene lookup returns CDR1 SGHTA and CDR2 FQGNSA. V was cut by 5 bases and J by 5 bases, with 18 bases left in between. The table lists this clone with a count of one. Its specificity is not known. Points from the study as a whole: The authors later found most CMV-associated TCR beta chains appeared HLA-restricted. A later analysis, which compared TCR beta chains of equal frequency, found the HLA-associated ones more clonally expanded.

The PCR ran on 60 Vbeta and 13 Jbeta primers. Authors' analysis steps: Around 10 million shared chains were among around 80 million unique TCR beta chains counted in a later analysis. Clones were read by immunoSEQ multiplex PCR, and TCRdb kept only the in-frame ones, dropping some. That table is the source of V, J and clone size, and D and trimming were worked out from the DNA. Here the sample spans about 160,000 clones, about three quarters being singletons. The chain combines TRBV7-2 with TRBJ1-1, with D perhaps TRBD1 (6 bases). The sequenced sample was PBMCs. The origin of this receptor is a woman aged 50 to 65 in good health and CMV-seropositive. CDR3 DNA: TGTGCCAGCAGCACGATGCACAGGGTCGGGACTGAAGCTTTCTTT. Protein: CASSTMHRVGTEAFF.